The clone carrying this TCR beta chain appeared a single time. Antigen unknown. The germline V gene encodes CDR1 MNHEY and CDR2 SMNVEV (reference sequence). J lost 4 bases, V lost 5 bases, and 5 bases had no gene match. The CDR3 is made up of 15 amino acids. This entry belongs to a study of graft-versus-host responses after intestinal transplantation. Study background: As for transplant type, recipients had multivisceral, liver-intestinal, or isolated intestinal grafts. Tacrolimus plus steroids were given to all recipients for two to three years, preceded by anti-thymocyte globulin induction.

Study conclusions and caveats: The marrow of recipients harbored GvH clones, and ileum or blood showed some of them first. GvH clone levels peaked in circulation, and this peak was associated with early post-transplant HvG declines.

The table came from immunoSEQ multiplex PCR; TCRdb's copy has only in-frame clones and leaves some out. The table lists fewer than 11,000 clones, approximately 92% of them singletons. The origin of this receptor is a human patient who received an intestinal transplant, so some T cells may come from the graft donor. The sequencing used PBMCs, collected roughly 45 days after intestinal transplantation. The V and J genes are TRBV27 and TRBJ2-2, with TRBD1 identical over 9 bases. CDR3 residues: CASSTGGATTGELFF. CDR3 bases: TGTGCCAGCAGTACAGGGGGCGCGACCACCGGGGAGCTGTTTTTT.